Sequencing of this T cell receptor (beta chain) was carried out in a study of blood T cell repertoires in COVID-19. Study context: Acute-phase and convalescent COVID-19 samples originated in the United States, Italy and Spain. PBMCs, B-cell-depleted T cells, or T cells provided the cDNA or gDNA that made up the material.

Trimming cost V 2 bases and J 6 bases; bases outside gene matches: 8. CDR1 and CDR2 (germline): SEHNR, FQNEAQ (reference sequence). This CDR3 region has 16 residues. Methods used by the authors: How many nucleated cells were present was estimated from reference gene primer amplification. Generated by immunoSEQ multiplex PCR, the TCRdb table keeps only in-frame clones and is missing some. V and J calls and clone size are given by that table; D and trimming were obtained from the DNA. The repertoire holds around 120,000 clones, with under 80% as singletons. The chain links TRBV7-9 to TRBJ2-3; TRBD2 aligns across 10 bases. This clonotype was sampled from a man between 65 and 85 years old with acute or convalescent COVID-19. Specimen: peripheral blood. CDR3 in DNA: TGTGCCAGCAGCTTACAAGTAGCGGGGGGAGGTGATACGCAGTATTTT. Its protein is CASSLQVAGGGDTQYF.